These 21 T cell receptor beta chains were sequenced from one sample in a study of cytomegalovirus exposure and HLA in healthy donors. Primers: 60 Vbeta forward and 13 Jbeta reverse. The data were produced by immunoSEQ multiplex PCR, yet TCRdb's version contains in-frame clones alone and is incomplete. Among about 120,000 clones listed, around three quarters were seen once. The sequencing input was PBMCs. The source of these receptors is a woman aged 40 to 55 in good health and CMV-seropositive.

V and J are TRBV10-2 and TRBJ1-5, with 8 bases identical to TRBD1. The CDR3 sequence is 14 residues long. The germline gives CDR1 WSHSY, CDR2 SAAADI. V was clipped by 0 bases and J by 6 bases; unmatched bases: 1. CDR3 bases: TGCGCCAGCAGTGAGTCCGGGACAGGTCAGCCCCAGCATTTT. This codes for CASSESGTGQPQHF.

This clone has a single count. This chain links TRBV5-1 with TRBJ2-2; 7 bases align to TRBD1. V was pared by 0 bases and J by 4 bases, with 6 bases of the junction left unmatched. The CDR3 sequence is 16 residues long. Germline V gene lookup returns CDR1 SGHRS and CDR2 YFSETQ. DNA of the CDR3: TGCGCCAGCAGCTTGGAGGCAGGGGGTGCCACCGGGGAGCTGTTTTTT. Protein: CASSLEAGGATGELFF.

V usage is TRBV5-1 and J usage is TRBJ2-5; D ambiguous. In germline, CDR1 is SGHRS, CDR2 YFSETQ. V was clipped by 0 bases and J by 3 bases, with 12 bases between them. The CDR3 has 15 amino acids. The CDR3 spells CASSLAAGTEETQYF. The DNA for the CDR3 is TGCGCCAGCAGCTTGGCGGCAGGTACCGAAGAGACCCAGTACTTC.

This clone has a single count. The chain carries TRBV6-6 and TRBJ1-4; D perhaps matches TRBD1 (6 bases). The CDR3 sequence is 16 residues long. The V end lost 5 bases, the J end lost 5 bases, and 18 bases lay between the germline ends. CDR1 MNHNY and CDR2 SVGAGI come from the germline V gene (reference sequence). The CDR3 loop is CASSTPLQGLNEKLFF. The CDR3 nucleotides are TGTGCCAGCAGTACCCCACTACAGGGCTTAAATGAAAAACTGTTTTTT.

The CDR3 reads CASTLSRGNTEAFF. CDR3 nucleotides: TGTGCCAGCACGCTTAGCAGGGGGAACACTGAAGCTTTCTTT. This chain connects TRBV27 to TRBJ1-1; TRBD1 is a possible D gene (6 bases). The ends were cut back, 7 bases at V and 1 base at J, with 13 bases in the middle. CDR3 length equals 14 residues. CDR1 and CDR2 (germline): MNHEY, SMNVEV (reference sequence).

This clone was counted a single time. The chain joins TRBV10-1 to TRBJ2-7; D is undetermined. Germline CDR1 and CDR2: WNHNN and SYGVQD (reference sequence). Deletions cut 4 bases from V and 5 bases from J, with 15 bases between. The CDR3 has 14 amino acids. CDR3 nucleotide sequence: TGCGCCAGCAGTGCCCGCGGCCCTTGGGACGAGCAGTACTTC. This sequence encodes CASSARGPWDEQYF.

This clone has a single count. V and J are TRBV6-5 and TRBJ2-1, with a tentative D call TRBD1 (5 bases). V lost 6 bases, J lost 5 bases, and 11 bases lay in between. The CDR3 spans 13 residues. The germline V gene encodes CDR1 MNHEY and CDR2 SVGAGI. CDR3 in DNA: TGTGCCAGCAGCATACAGGACGACAATGAGCAGTTCTTC. Amino acids: CASSIQDDNEQFF.

The chain uses TRBV6-1 and TRBJ1-2; the D is unclear. CDR1 MNHNS and CDR2 SASEGT come from the germline V gene. CDR3 length equals 13 residues. Trimming shortened V by 1 base and J by 8 bases, and 11 bases separated the two germline ends. CDR3 coding DNA: TGTGCCAGCAGTGAAGAGGGAGGTCGCGGCTACACCTTC. Amino acid sequence: CASSEEGGRGYTF.

The rearrangement uses TRBV9 and TRBJ2-1; a weak D match, TRBD2 (7 bases). The germline CDR1 and CDR2 sequences are SGDLS and YYNGEE. The V and J ends lost 0 bases and 2 bases respectively, with 9 bases between them. This CDR3 is 15 amino acids long. As DNA, the CDR3 is TGTGCCAGCAGCGTAGACGGGGGGCCCTACAATGAGCAGTTCTTC. Protein product: CASSVDGGPYNEQFF.

V gene TRBV5-1 combines with J gene TRBJ2-6; D might be TRBD1 (5 bases). The CDR3 totals 16 residues. Germline CDR1 reads SGHRS; CDR2 reads YFSETQ. V lost 3 bases, J lost 1 base, and 11 bases lay in between. This chain's CDR3 is CASSWTFGSGANVLTF. CDR3 in DNA: TGCGCCAGCAGCTGGACATTCGGGTCTGGGGCCAACGTCCTGACTTTC. Full variable domain (missing parts from reference TRBV5-1 and TRBJ2-6): KAGVTQTPRYLIKTRGQQVTLSCSPISGHRSVSWYQQTPGQGLQFLFEYFSETQRNKGNFPGRFSGRQFSNSRSEMNVSTLELGDSALYLCASSWTFGSGANVLTFGAGSRLTVL.

The chain is built from TRBV10-3 and TRBJ2-5; TRBD2 agrees at 7 bases. V lost 4 bases and J lost 7; bases outside the gene matches: 9. Germline CDR1 reads ENHRY; CDR2 reads SYGVKD. This CDR3 has 14 residues. CDR3 sequence (DNA): TGTGCCATCAGTGTAGGGAGCGGGATTGGGACCCAGTACTTC. This gives the protein CAISVGSGIGTQYF.

The CDR3 DNA reads as TGTGCCAGGGCGGGGACAGGGGGCTGCTACGAGCAGTACTTC. Translating gives CARAGTGGCYEQYF. The chain recombines TRBV6-4 with TRBJ2-7; 12 nucleotides match TRBD1. The CDR3 spans 14 residues. Looked up from germline, CDR1 is MRHNA and CDR2 is SNTAGT. Trimming at V came to 9 bases and at J to 3 bases, leaving 6 bases not matched to a gene.

The rearrangement joins TRBV2 to TRBJ1-4, with D hard to call. Trimming stripped 6 bases from V and 4 bases from J, with 9 bases between. The V gene's germline CDR1 is SNHLY and CDR2 FYNNEI. The CDR3 has 13 residues. The CDR3 DNA reads as TGTGCCAGCAGGAACGGAGATAATGAAAAACTGTTTTTT. Protein product: CASRNGDNEKLFF.

V usage is TRBV30 and J usage is TRBJ1-2; no definite D call. The CDR3 covers 13 residues. The V end was cut by 2 bases, the J end by 2 bases, with 9 bases between. Germline loops: CDR1 GTSNPN, CDR2 SVGIG (reference sequence). CDR3 nucleotide sequence: TGTGCCTGGAGTCCTGACACCAACTATGGCTACACCTTC. Encoded protein: CAWSPDTNYGYTF.

The V gene is TRBV5-1, the J gene TRBJ2-5, with TRBD1 matching over 7 bases. There are 15 residues in the CDR3. The V and J ends lost 2 bases and 9 bases, in that order; junction bases with no gene match: 13. Germline V gene data show CDR1 as SGHRS and CDR2 as YFSETQ. The CDR3 nucleotides are TGCGCCAGCAGCTTCGAGGGACAGAGCCTTGGGGCCCAGTACTTC. It translates to CASSFEGQSLGAQYF.

V usage is TRBV14 and J usage is TRBJ2-5; D unresolved. V lost 0 bases to trimming and J lost 5 bases, with 7 bases between them. Germline V CDR1 and CDR2: SGHDN, FVKESK. The CDR3 runs 13 residues. The CDR3 DNA follows: TGTGCCAGCAGCCAAGATCTCGGGGAGACCCAGTACTTC. This gives the protein CASSQDLGETQYF. Full variable domain (missing parts from reference TRBV14 and TRBJ2-5): EAGVTQFPSHSVIEKGQTVTLRCDPISGHDNLYWYRRVMGKEIKFLLHFVKESKQDESGMPNNRFLAERTGGTYSTLKVQPAELEDSGVYFCASSQDLGETQYFGPGTRLLVL.

This clone was counted a few times. Different DNA sequences within this sample yield the same CDR3. The genes are TRBV12-5 and TRBJ1-6, with D hard to call. Trimming cost V 1 base and J 8 bases, with 12 bases left between them. Germline V CDR1 and CDR2: LGHNT, FRNRAP. CDR3 length: 15 residues. The CDR3 nucleotides are TGTGCTAGTGGTTTGGGAGGATCCGCCTATTCACCCCTCCACTTT. It yields the protein CASGLGGSAYSPLHF.

The chain joins TRBV10-3 to TRBJ2-1, with D possibly matching TRBD2 (6 bases). This CDR3 is built from 13 residues. V was trimmed by 6 bases and J by 5 bases, leaving 11 bases between them. The V gene's germline CDR1 is ENHRY and CDR2 SYGVKD. The DNA for the CDR3 is TGTGCCATCAGGGAGGGCAGGGACAATGAGCAGTTCTTC. Protein sequence: CAIREGRDNEQFF.

The J gene is TRBJ2-5, the V gene TRBV6-1, with D tentatively TRBD2 (5 bases). Trimming removed 9 bases at V and 5 bases at J, with 10 bases between. From germline, CDR1 is MNHNS and CDR2 SASEGT. The length of the CDR3 is 11 residues. The CDR3 here is CASSLGETQYF. DNA of the CDR3: TGTGCCAGTTCACTAGGGGAGACCCAGTACTTC.

The rearrangement links TRBV4-1 to TRBJ1-5; possible D gene TRBD1, 5 bases. The CDR3 spans 14 residues. CDR1 and CDR2 (germline): MGHRA, YSYEKL. V was clipped by 1 base and J by 4 bases, with 8 bases between them. CDR3 loop: CASSQVTENQPQHF. The DNA of the CDR3 is TGCGCCAGCAGCCAAGTGACAGAAAATCAGCCCCAGCATTTT.

The gene calls are TRBV27 and TRBJ1-5; D is possibly TRBD1 (5 bases). Looked up from germline, CDR1 is MNHEY and CDR2 is SMNVEV (reference sequence). This CDR3 contains 14 residues. The V end lost 6 bases, the J end lost 4 bases, and 13 bases lay between the germline ends. For the CDR3, the DNA is TGTGCCAGCAGCGAACTACAGGTTAATCAGCCCCAGCATTTT. It codes for CASSELQVNQPQHF.